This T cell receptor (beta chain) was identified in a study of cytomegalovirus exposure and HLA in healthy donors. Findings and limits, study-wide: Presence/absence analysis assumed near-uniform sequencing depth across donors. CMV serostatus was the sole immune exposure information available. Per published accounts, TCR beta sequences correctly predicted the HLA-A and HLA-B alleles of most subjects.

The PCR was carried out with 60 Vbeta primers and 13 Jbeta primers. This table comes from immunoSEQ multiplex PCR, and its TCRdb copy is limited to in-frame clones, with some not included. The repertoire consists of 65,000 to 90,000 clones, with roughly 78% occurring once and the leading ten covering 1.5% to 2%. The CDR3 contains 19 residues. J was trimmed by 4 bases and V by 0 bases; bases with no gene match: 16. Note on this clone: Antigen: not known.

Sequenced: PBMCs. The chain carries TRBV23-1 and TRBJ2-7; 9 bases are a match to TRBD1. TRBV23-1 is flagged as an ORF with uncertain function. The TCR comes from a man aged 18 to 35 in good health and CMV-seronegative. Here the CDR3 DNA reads TGCGCCAGCAGTCAATCGTACCTAAAACAGGGGGCGCCTGTATACGAGCAGTACTTC. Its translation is CASSQSYLKQGAPVYEQYF.